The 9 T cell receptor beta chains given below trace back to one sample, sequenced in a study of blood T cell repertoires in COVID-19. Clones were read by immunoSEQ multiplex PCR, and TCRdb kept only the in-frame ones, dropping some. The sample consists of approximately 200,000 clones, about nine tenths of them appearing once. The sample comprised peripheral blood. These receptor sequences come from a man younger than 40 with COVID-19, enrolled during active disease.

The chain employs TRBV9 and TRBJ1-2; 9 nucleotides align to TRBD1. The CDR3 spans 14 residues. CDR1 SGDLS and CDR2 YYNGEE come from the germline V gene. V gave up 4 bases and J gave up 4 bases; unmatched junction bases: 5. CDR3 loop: CASSPGTGTYGYTF. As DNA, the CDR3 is TGTGCCAGCAGCCCCGGGACAGGGACCTATGGCTACACCTTC.

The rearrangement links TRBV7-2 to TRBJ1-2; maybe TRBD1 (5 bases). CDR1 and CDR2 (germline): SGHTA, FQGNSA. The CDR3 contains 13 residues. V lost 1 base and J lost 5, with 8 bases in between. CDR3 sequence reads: CASSLEPGYGYTF. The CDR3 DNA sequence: TGTGCCAGCAGCTTAGAACCAGGGTATGGCTACACCTTC.

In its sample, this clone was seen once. The CDR3 region has the DNA TGCGCCAGCACCCACTCCCGAACAGGGTTTCTTTCTCGGGGCGCGAACACCGGGGAGCTGTTTTTT. Translating it yields CASTHSRTGFLSRGANTGELFF. J is TRBJ2-2 and V is TRBV4-1; D might be TRBD1 (6 bases). Trimming shortened V by 7 bases and J by 0 bases, and 33 bases separated the two germline ends. The CDR3 totals 22 residues. CDR1 is MGHRA, CDR2 YSYEKL, per germline.

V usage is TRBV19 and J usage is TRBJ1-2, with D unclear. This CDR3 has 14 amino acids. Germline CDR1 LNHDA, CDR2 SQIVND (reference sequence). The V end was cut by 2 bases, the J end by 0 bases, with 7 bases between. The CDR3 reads CASSIPVTNYGYTF. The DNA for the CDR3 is TGTGCCAGTAGTATACCTGTTACTAACTATGGCTACACCTTC. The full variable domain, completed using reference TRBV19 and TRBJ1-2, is DGGITQSPKYLFRKEGQNVTLSCEQNLNHDAMYWYRQDPGQGLRLIYYSQIVNDFQKGDIAEGYSVSREKKESFPLTVTSAQKNPTAFYLCASSIPVTNYGYTFGSGTRLTVV.

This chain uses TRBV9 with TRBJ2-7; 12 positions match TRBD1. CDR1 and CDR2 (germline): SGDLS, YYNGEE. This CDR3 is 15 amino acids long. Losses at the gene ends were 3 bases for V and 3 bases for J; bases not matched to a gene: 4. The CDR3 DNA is TGTGCCAGCAGCGCCGGGGACAGGGGGCTCTACGAGCAGTACTTC. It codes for CASSAGDRGLYEQYF.

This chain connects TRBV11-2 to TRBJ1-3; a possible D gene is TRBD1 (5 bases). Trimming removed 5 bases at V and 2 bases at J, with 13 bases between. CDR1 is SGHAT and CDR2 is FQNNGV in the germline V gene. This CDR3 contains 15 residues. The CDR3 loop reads CASSHLQGTGNTIYF. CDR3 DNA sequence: TGTGCCAGCAGCCATCTCCAGGGAACTGGAAACACCATATATTTT.

The CDR3 nucleotides read TGTGCCACCAGCAGAGATCCAGAACAGGAGAGCTCCTACGAGCAGTACTTC. It specifies CATSRDPEQESSYEQYF. This chain links TRBV15 with TRBJ2-7; D possibly corresponds to TRBD1 (5 bases). Germline-derived CDR1 and CDR2 are LNHNV and YYDKDF (reference sequence). The CDR3 runs to 17 residues. The ends were cut back, 0 bases at V and 0 bases at J, with 15 bases in the middle.

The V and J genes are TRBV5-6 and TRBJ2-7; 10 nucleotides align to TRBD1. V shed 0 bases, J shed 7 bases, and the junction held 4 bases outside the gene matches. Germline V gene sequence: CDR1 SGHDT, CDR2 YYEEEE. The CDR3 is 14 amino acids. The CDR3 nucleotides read TGTGCCAGCAGCTTGGGACAGGGGGCCAGGGAGCAGTACTTC. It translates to CASSLGQGAREQYF.

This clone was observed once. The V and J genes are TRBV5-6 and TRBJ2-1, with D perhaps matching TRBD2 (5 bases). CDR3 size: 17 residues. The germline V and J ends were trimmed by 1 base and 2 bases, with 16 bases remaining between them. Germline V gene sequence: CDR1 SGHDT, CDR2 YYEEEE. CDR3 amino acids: CASSLMGASRAYNEQFF. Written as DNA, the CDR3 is TGTGCCAGCAGCTTGATGGGTGCTAGCAGAGCCTACAATGAGCAGTTCTTC.